A selection of T cell receptor beta chains follows, all from one sample in a study of blood T cells in healthy people across ages. TCRdb passed the 5' RACE reads through MiXCR, listing each CDR3 protein once. The sample holds about 1.6 million distinct CDR3 sequences, about 32% seen once. Sequencing was performed on blood. The receptors here all came from a woman in her twenties or thirties in good health. CDR3s include the opening cysteine and the closing phenylalanine or tryptophan. Fields, in order: clone size, J gene, D gene, V gene, CDR3 protein, CDR3 DNA. The D gene is left open where the match is weak. Expanded clones get a size class; other rows say once, few or many, or leave the size out.

>NA|TRBJ2-2|NA|TRBV27
CASSYRRAGGELFF
TGTGCCAGCAGTTACCGGAGGGCGGGCGGGGAGCTGTTTTTT
>NA|TRBJ2-7|NA|TRBV6-4
CTSSPGPWGYEQYF
TGTACCAGCAGCCCGGGCCCCTGGGGCTACGAGCAGTACTTC
>NA|TRBJ2-7|NA|TRBV6-1
CASSDGRRGYEQYF
TGTGCCAGCAGTGATGGCCGGAGAGGCTACGAGCAGTACTTC
>NA|TRBJ2-5|TRBD2|TRBV4-1
CASSQTTSAWGETQYF
TGCGCCAGCAGCCAAACGACTAGCGCGTGGGGAGAGACCCAGTACTTC
>few|TRBJ2-1|NA|TRBV20-1
CSAYRLSSYNEQFF
TGCAGTGCGTATCGCTTAAGCTCCTACAATGAGCAGTTCTTC
>NA|TRBJ2-1|TRBD2|TRBV5-1
CASSLGGSGASGFF
TGCGCCAGCAGCTTGGGGGGTAGCGGGGCGTCCGGGTTCTTT
>NA|TRBJ2-3|NA|TRBV3-1
CASRRGPTDTQYF
TGTGCCAGCAGACGGGGGCCCACAGATACGCAGTATTTT
>few|TRBJ2-5|NA|TRBV20-1
CSARWQIQETQYF
TGCAGTGCTAGATGGCAGATACAAGAGACCCAGTACTTC
>many|TRBJ2-3|NA|TRBV6-2/TRBV6-3
CASSYPATDTQYF
TGTGCCAGCAGTTACCCGGCAACAGATACGCAGTATTTT
>NA|TRBJ2-6|NA|TRBV9
CASSGGDSGVNVLTF
TGTGCCAGCAGCGGAGGGGATTCTGGGGTCAACGTCCTGACTTTC
>NA|TRBJ2-3|NA|TRBV20-1
CSATLNTQYF
TGCAGTGCTACCCTCAATACGCAGTATTTT
>NA|TRBJ2-2|NA|TRBV19
CASSIVAANTGELFF
TGTGCCAGTAGTATAGTAGCGGCGAACACCGGGGAGCTGTTTTTT
>few|TRBJ2-5|NA|TRBV10-2
CASRATWGGDGTQYF
TGCGCCAGCCGCGCGACTTGGGGGGGCGATGGGACCCAGTACTTC
>few|TRBJ2-5|NA|TRBV20-1
CSAQIKGGQETQYF
TGCAGTGCTCAAATAAAGGGGGGGCAAGAGACCCAGTACTTC
>NA|TRBJ2-5|NA|TRBV27
CTSSLTPGWQETQYF
TGTACCAGCAGTTTAACGCCAGGGTGGCAAGAGACCCAGTACTTC
>NA|TRBJ2-7|NA|TRBV20-1
CSARDDGGNPYEQYF
TGCAGTGCTAGAGATGACGGGGGCAATCCCTACGAGCAGTACTTC
>NA|TRBJ2-3|NA|TRBV7-3
CASSFRLAPDTQYF
TGTGCCAGCAGCTTCAGGCTAGCGCCAGATACGCAGTATTTT
>NA|TRBJ2-3|NA|TRBV4-1
CASSQERMDTQYF
TGCGCCAGCAGCCAAGAACGGATGGATACGCAGTATTTT
>few|TRBJ2-5|TRBD1|TRBV20-1
CSATGPGTGVETQYF
TGCAGTGCCACCGGTCCCGGGACAGGGGTAGAGACCCAGTACTTC
>few|TRBJ2-1|NA|TRBV15
CATSNYKSSYNEQFF
TGTGCCACCAGCAACTACAAAAGCTCCTACAATGAGCAGTTCTTC
>few|TRBJ2-1|NA|TRBV12-3/TRBV12-4
CASSSLGLHSYNEQFF
TGTGCCAGCAGTTCCTTAGGACTCCACTCCTACAATGAGCAGTTCTTC
>NA|TRBJ1-2|NA|TRBV9
CASSVDWRDYGYTF
TGTGCCAGCAGCGTAGACTGGAGAGACTATGGCTACACCTTC
>few|TRBJ1-1|NA|TRBV28
CASRVGGATEAFF
TGTGCCAGCCGGGTAGGGGGGGCCACTGAAGCTTTCTTT
>many|TRBJ2-1|TRBD1|TRBV29-1
CSAEGAGHYNEQFF
TGCAGCGCCGAGGGGGCAGGGCACTACAATGAGCAGTTCTTC
>NA|TRBJ1-4|NA|TRBV28
CASSTYRGLEKLFF
TGTGCCAGCAGTACCTATCGGGGGCTTGAAAAACTGTTTTTT
>NA|TRBJ2-7|TRBD1|TRBV29-1
CSAGEPGTGTREQYF
TGCAGCGCTGGGGAGCCCGGGACAGGGACACGCGAGCAGTACTTC
>NA|TRBJ1-2|NA|TRBV15
CATSRDSGGHQRGYGYTF
TGTGCCACCAGCAGAGATAGTGGGGGACACCAAAGAGGCTATGGCTACACCTTC
>NA|TRBJ1-1|TRBD1|TRBV3-1
CASSQDPKGAEAFF
TGTGCCAGCAGCCAAGATCCGAAGGGGGCCGAAGCTTTCTTT
>NA|TRBJ1-3|NA|TRBV6-6
CASSSSDRALNTIYF
NA
>NA|TRBJ2-7|TRBD2|TRBV11-2
CASSPWTSGASYEQYF
TGTGCCAGCAGCCCCTGGACTAGCGGGGCAAGCTACGAGCAGTACTTC
>few|TRBJ2-1|NA|TRBV28
CASSLDGGGGFFDEQFF
TGTGCCAGCAGTTTAGACGGAGGCGGCGGGTTCTTCGATGAGCAGTTCTTC
>NA|TRBJ2-7|TRBD1|TRBV7-9
CASSIGQGADEQYF
TGTGCCAGCAGCATCGGACAGGGGGCAGATGAGCAGTACTTC
>few|TRBJ1-2|NA|TRBV11-2
CASSFNGGYGYTF
TGTGCCAGCAGCTTTAACGGTGGCTATGGCTACACCTTC
>few|TRBJ2-4|TRBD1|TRBV3-1
CASSHGTGGLYHQNIQYF
TGTGCCAGCAGCCACGGGACAGGGGGCCTCTACCACCAAAACATTCAGTACTTC
>NA|TRBJ2-7|NA|TRBV7-6
CASSLVGASSSYEQYF
TGTGCCAGCAGCTTAGTTGGGGCTAGCTCCTCCTACGAGCAGTACTTC
>NA|TRBJ2-3|TRBD2|TRBV29-1
CSVDAPGTSGGTGDTQYF
TGCAGCGTTGACGCCCCCGGGACTAGCGGGGGGACTGGGGATACGCAGTATTTT
>NA|TRBJ2-6|TRBD2|TRBV20-1
CSASSLAGTSGANVLTF
TGCAGTGCTAGCAGTCTAGCGGGGACCTCTGGGGCCAACGTCCTGACTTTC
>NA|TRBJ2-7|NA|TRBV20-1
CSARDTAAATYEQYF
TGCAGTGCTAGAGATACGGCGGCAGCTACCTACGAGCAGTACTTC
>few|TRBJ2-3|TRBD2|TRBV4-2
CASTKGKDGRADTQYF
TGTGCCAGCACTAAAGGAAAGGACGGGAGGGCAGATACGCAGTATTTT
>once|TRBJ2-2|NA|TRBV4-2
CASSQGVAAGELFF
TGTGCCAGCAGCCAAGGGGTAGCCGCCGGGGAGCTGTTTTTT
>few|TRBJ2-7|NA|TRBV20-1
CSARVSYNEQYF
TGCAGTGCTAGAGTAAGCTACAATGAGCAGTACTTC
>many|TRBJ2-7|NA|TRBV20-1
CSARGHGGVSEQYF
TGCAGTGCTAGAGGTCACGGCGGGGTCTCCGAGCAGTACTTC
>few|TRBJ2-5|NA|TRBV18
CASSPRAQETQYF
TGTGCCAGCTCACCACGGGCCCAAGAGACCCAGTACTTC
>NA|TRBJ2-3|NA|TRBV4-1
CAGSQDGGRTQYF
TGCGCCGGCAGCCAAGATGGGGGGCGGACACAGTATTTT
>many|TRBJ1-1|NA|TRBV6-1
CASSTGIVTEAFF
TGTGCCAGCAGTACAGGGATAGTGACTGAAGCTTTCTTT
>many|TRBJ2-7|NA|TRBV7-2
CASSLALGYYEQYF
TGTGCCAGCAGCTTAGCTTTGGGGTATTACGAGCAGTACTTC
>NA|TRBJ1-1|NA|TRBV6-2/TRBV6-3
CTSSQDELGHHTEAFF
TGTACCAGCAGTCAAGACGAATTGGGACACCACACTGAAGCTTTCTTT
>NA|TRBJ2-3|NA|TRBV6-5
CASSYMGVSTDTQYF
TGTGCCAGCAGTTACATGGGGGTTAGTACAGATACGCAGTATTTT